These 24 T cell receptor beta chains came from one sample sequenced in a study of cytomegalovirus exposure and HLA in healthy donors. The primer mix had 60 Vbeta and 13 Jbeta primers. Generated by immunoSEQ multiplex PCR, the TCRdb table keeps only in-frame clones and is missing some. The sample includes fewer than 250,000 clones, roughly 79% of them seen just once. The sample taken for sequencing was PBMCs. These receptors were taken from a woman aged 18-29 years in good health and CMV-seronegative.

This chain uses TRBV9 with TRBJ1-1; a weak D match, TRBD1 (6 bases). This CDR3 spans 15 amino acids. V was pared by 5 bases and J by 1 base, with 15 bases between. Germline CDR1 reads SGDLS; CDR2 reads YYNGEE. CDR3 DNA sequence: TGTGCCAGCAGTCCAGTCGCCAGGGGGAACACTGAAGCTTTCTTT. This sequence encodes CASSPVARGNTEAFF. Filled out from reference TRBV9 and TRBJ1-1, the complete variable domain reads DSGVTQTPKHLITATGQRVTLRCSPRSGDLSVYWYQQSLDQGLQFLIQYYNGEERAKGNILERFSAQQFPDLHSELNLSSLELGDSALYFCASSPVARGNTEAFFGQGTRLTVV.

This chain connects TRBV6-5 to TRBJ2-1; possibly TRBD2 for D (7 bases). V dropped 0 bases and J dropped 7 bases, with 10 bases sitting between them. Germline-derived CDR1 and CDR2 are MNHEY and SVGAGI. The CDR3 is 14 amino acids. The CDR3 nucleotides read TGTGCCAGCAGTTACTCAGGGGGGGGGAATGAGCAGTTCTTC. It codes for CASSYSGGGNEQFF.

The V and J genes are TRBV27 and TRBJ2-2, with 7 bases matching TRBD1. Germline-derived CDR1 and CDR2 are MNHEY and SMNVEV (reference sequence). CDR3 length: 14 residues. Trimming at V came to 4 bases and at J to 5 bases, leaving 4 bases not matched to a gene. This CDR3 reads CASSSTGRTGELFF. The CDR3 DNA reads as TGTGCCAGCAGTTCGACAGGGAGAACCGGGGAGCTGTTTTTT.

J is TRBJ1-6 and V is TRBV6-1; D is ambiguous. Trimming took 6 bases from V and 5 from J, leaving 14 bases between them. Germline loops: CDR1 MNHNS, CDR2 SASEGT. The CDR3 runs to 15 residues. The CDR3 nucleotides read TGTGCCAGCAGATCCGTAGACGGAGATAATTCACCCCTCCACTTT. As protein: CASRSVDGDNSPLHF.

The chain has TRBV9 and TRBJ2-5; TRBD2 aligns across 9 bases. The CDR3 length is 15 residues. The germline gives CDR1 SGDLS, CDR2 YYNGEE. The J segment lost 9 bases and the V segment lost 0 bases, leaving 9 bases of the junction unmatched. CDR3 amino acids: CASSVEGTSPSAQYF. CDR3 nucleotide sequence: TGTGCCAGCAGCGTAGAGGGGACTAGCCCGTCGGCCCAGTACTTC.

The chain uses TRBV29-1 and TRBJ2-7; 7 nucleotides align to TRBD2. The CDR3 loop spans 15 amino acids. V dropped 6 bases and J dropped 0; count of bases not matched to a gene: 11. CDR1 SQVTM and CDR2 ANQGSEA come from the germline V gene. CDR3 in amino acids: CSVLGGNSFSYEQYF. The DNA for the CDR3 is TGCAGCGTCCTCGGGGGGAACTCCTTCTCCTACGAGCAGTACTTC.

V gene TRBV28 combines with J gene TRBJ2-7, with D tentatively TRBD1 (6 bases). The V gene's germline CDR1 is MDHEN and CDR2 SYDVKM. The CDR3 has 14 amino acids. The V gene lost 6 bases and the J gene lost 0 bases, with 12 bases spanning the gap. CDR3 coding DNA: TGTGCCAGCAGCACTGGGACACTCTCCTACGAGCAGTACTTC. Translated: CASSTGTLSYEQYF. The entire variable domain, with the rest obtained from reference TRBV28 and TRBJ2-7, is as follows: DVKVTQSSRYLVKRTGEKVFLECVQDMDHENMFWYRQDPGLGLRLIYFSYDVKMKEKGDIPEGYSVSREKKERFSLILESASTNQTSMYLCASSTGTLSYEQYFGPGTRLTVT.

The chain uses TRBV19 and TRBJ1-4; 8 bases agree with TRBD1. Germline trimming cut 5 bases from V and 4 bases from J; bases unmatched to any gene: 6. This CDR3 spans 15 amino acids. The germline V gene encodes CDR1 LNHDA and CDR2 SQIVND (reference sequence). CDR3 nucleotide sequence: TGTGCCAGTAGTCCGAACAGGGGGAGTAATGAAAAACTGTTTTTT. It encodes CASSPNRGSNEKLFF.

This clone has just one count. The J gene is TRBJ1-5, the V gene TRBV13; no definite D call. The CDR3 extends over 12 amino acids. Germline CDR1 is PRHDT and CDR2 is FYEKMQ (reference sequence). V gave up 0 bases and J gave up 9 bases, with 6 bases separating them. The CDR3 region is CASSLGSGPQHF. As DNA, the CDR3 is TGTGCCAGCAGCTTAGGCAGTGGGCCCCAGCATTTT.

The V call is TRBV28, the J call TRBJ1-2, with D possibly being TRBD1 (6 bases). Germline assignment: CDR1 MDHEN and CDR2 SYDVKM. The CDR3 extends over 15 amino acids. The V and J ends lost 6 bases and 2 bases respectively, with 16 bases between them. As DNA, the CDR3 is TGTGCCAGCAGATACCGGGGGGCGCGGAACTATGGCTACACCTTC. Translating it yields CASRYRGARNYGYTF.

The chain has TRBV5-1 and TRBJ1-2; D is perhaps TRBD1 (6 bases). The CDR3 loop spans 15 amino acids. From germline, CDR1 is SGHRS and CDR2 YFSETQ. V was shortened by 4 bases and J by 7 bases, with 20 bases between the two germline ends. CDR3 in amino acids: CASSQRNRDPGGYTF. The CDR3 DNA is TGCGCCAGCAGCCAACGAAACAGGGATCCCGGTGGCTACACCTTC.

This clone was recorded a few times. The chain combines TRBV5-1 with TRBJ2-7, with 8 bases that match TRBD1. J lost 3 bases, V lost 5 bases, and 10 bases had no gene match. The CDR3 is 15 residues long. The germline V gene has CDR1 SGHRS and CDR2 YFSETQ. The CDR3 here is CASRGTQGAIYEQYF. The DNA of the CDR3 is TGCGCCAGCAGAGGAACGCAGGGGGCTATCTACGAGCAGTACTTC.

The rearrangement joins TRBV19 to TRBJ2-7, with TRBD1 matching 7 bases. The CDR3 has 16 residues. Germline CDR1 LNHDA, CDR2 SQIVND (reference sequence). J gave up 3 bases and V 3 bases, and 11 bases lay outside the gene matches. The CDR3 region has the DNA TGTGCCAGTAGTATGGGGTTAAGGGACAGCCGCTACGAGCAGTACTTC. Translating gives CASSMGLRDSRYEQYF.

The rearrangement uses TRBV4-3 and TRBJ1-1, with D unclear. This CDR3 comprises 14 residues. The V and J ends lost 4 bases and 1 base respectively, with 10 bases between them. Germline V CDR1 and CDR2: LGHNA, YSLEER. The CDR3 spells CASSRNTENTEAFF. CDR3 DNA sequence: TGCGCCAGCAGCCGCAATACAGAGAACACTGAAGCTTTCTTT.

The rearrangement links TRBV5-4 to TRBJ2-5, with a weak D call TRBD2 (6 bases). Germline V gene data show CDR1 as SGHNT and CDR2 as YYREEE (reference sequence). CDR3 size: 13 residues. Between the trimmed V and J ends, which lost 0 bases and 7 bases, there was a span of 10 bases. CDR3 DNA sequence: TGTGCCAGCAGCTTGGCTAGCGAGGGGACCCAGTACTTC. Amino acid sequence: CASSLASEGTQYF.

This chain connects TRBV7-3 to TRBJ1-1; D is uncertain. The CDR3 has 15 amino acids. Trimming cost V 1 base and J 1 base, with 10 bases left between them. The germline V gene has CDR1 SGHTA and CDR2 FQGTGA. The CDR3 loop is CASSLMPDKNTEAFF. Here the CDR3 DNA reads TGTGCCAGCAGCTTAATGCCAGATAAGAACACTGAAGCTTTCTTT.

CDR3 DNA: TGTGCCAGCAGCCAAGGGGGGGAAGAGACCCAGTACTTC. This sequence encodes CASSQGGEETQYF. V and J are TRBV4-2 and TRBJ2-5; a weak D match, TRBD2 (6 bases). V shed 1 base and J shed 3 bases, with 6 bases lying between them. The germline V gene has CDR1 LGHNA and CDR2 YNFKEQ. CDR3 length: 13 amino acids.

This rearrangement joins TRBV7-2 to TRBJ1-6, with D possibly being TRBD1 (6 bases). V lost 1 base, J lost 6 bases, and 13 bases lay in between. Germline assignment: CDR1 SGHTA and CDR2 FQGNSA. The CDR3 is 16 residues long. In DNA form, the CDR3 reads TGTGCCAGCAGCTTAGAAATTGGGGGCGGTAATTCACCCCTCCACTTT. This gives the protein CASSLEIGGGNSPLHF.

The genes are TRBV7-9 and TRBJ1-1; D is unresolved. In germline, CDR1 is SEHNR, CDR2 FQNEAQ (reference sequence). The CDR3 runs to 14 residues. V was shortened by 5 bases and J by 1 base, with 11 bases between the two germline ends. The DNA for the CDR3 is TGTGCCAGCAGCCCACGTGCGGGGAACACTGAAGCTTTCTTT. As protein: CASSPRAGNTEAFF.

Only one count was recorded for this clone. V usage is TRBV5-1 and J usage is TRBJ2-1; 9 bases agree with TRBD1. This CDR3 region has 14 residues. Trimming removed 4 bases from V and 7 bases from J; junction bases left unmatched: 6. Germline V gene data show CDR1 as SGHRS and CDR2 as YFSETQ. The CDR3 reads CASSTGTGRNEQFF. The CDR3 region has the DNA TGCGCCAGCAGCACTGGGACAGGGAGGAATGAGCAGTTCTTC. The variable domain in full, with the rest retrieved from reference TRBV5-1 and TRBJ2-1, is KAGVTQTPRYLIKTRGQQVTLSCSPISGHRSVSWYQQTPGQGLQFLFEYFSETQRNKGNFPGRFSGRQFSNSRSEMNVSTLELGDSALYLCASSTGTGRNEQFFGPGTRLTVL.

The V gene is TRBV4-3, the J gene TRBJ2-7, with 7 positions matching TRBD2. Unmatched junction bases numbered 12, after V lost 5 bases and J lost 5 bases. From germline, CDR1 is LGHNA and CDR2 YSLEER. The CDR3 is made up of 15 amino acids. This chain's CDR3 is CASSAGVAGRDEQYF. The CDR3 nucleotides are TGCGCCAGCAGCGCGGGGGTGGCTGGTAGGGACGAGCAGTACTTC.

J is TRBJ1-1 and V is TRBV19, with D unclear. Germline CDR1 LNHDA, CDR2 SQIVND (reference sequence). Trimming pared 9 bases from V and 0 bases from J, leaving 17 bases between. The CDR3 loop spans 15 amino acids. CDR3 in amino acids: CASREYSTLNTEAFF. CDR3 coding DNA: TGTGCCAGCCGGGAATACAGCACATTGAACACTGAAGCTTTCTTT.

CDR3 sequence: CASSRTGELFF. DNA of the CDR3: TGCGCCAGCAGCCGTACCGGGGAGCTGTTTTTT. V usage is TRBV5-1 and J usage is TRBJ2-2; unclear D gene. Trimming took off 4 bases at V and 5 bases at J, with 3 bases between the two ends. Germline V gene data show CDR1 as SGHRS and CDR2 as YFSETQ. The CDR3 runs 11 residues.

The chain uses TRBV7-2 and TRBJ1-5; 7 positions match TRBD1. The germline V gene encodes CDR1 SGHTA and CDR2 FQGNSA. The V and J ends lost 2 bases and 0 bases, in that order; junction bases with no gene match: 4. There are 16 residues in the CDR3. CDR3 in DNA: TGTGCCAGCAGCTTACTGGGACAGCCTAGCAATCAGCCCCAGCATTTT. As protein: CASSLLGQPSNQPQHF.